This TCR beta chain was documented in a study of cytomegalovirus exposure and HLA in healthy donors. Study-level findings and limits: Listed as cytomegalovirus-associated were around 160 TCR beta chains.

TCRdb's copy holds only in-frame clones and misses some; the assay was immunoSEQ multiplex PCR. Here the sample spans hundreds of thousands of clones, around 87% being singletons. Germline V gene lookup returns CDR1 MNHEY and CDR2 SMNVEV (reference sequence). CDR3 size: 15 residues. Germline trimming cut 0 bases from V and 3 bases from J; bases unmatched to any gene: 1. Details on this clone: Its target is not known. Other DNA sequences from this sample encode an identical CDR3 as well.

The receptor was isolated from a young woman in good health and CMV-seropositive. The chain has TRBV27 and TRBJ2-7, with 11 bases fitting TRBD1. Sample: PBMCs. CDR3 protein: CASSLSGTGGYEQYF. The CDR3 DNA sequence: TGTGCCAGCAGTTTATCTGGGACAGGGGGCTACGAGCAGTACTTC.